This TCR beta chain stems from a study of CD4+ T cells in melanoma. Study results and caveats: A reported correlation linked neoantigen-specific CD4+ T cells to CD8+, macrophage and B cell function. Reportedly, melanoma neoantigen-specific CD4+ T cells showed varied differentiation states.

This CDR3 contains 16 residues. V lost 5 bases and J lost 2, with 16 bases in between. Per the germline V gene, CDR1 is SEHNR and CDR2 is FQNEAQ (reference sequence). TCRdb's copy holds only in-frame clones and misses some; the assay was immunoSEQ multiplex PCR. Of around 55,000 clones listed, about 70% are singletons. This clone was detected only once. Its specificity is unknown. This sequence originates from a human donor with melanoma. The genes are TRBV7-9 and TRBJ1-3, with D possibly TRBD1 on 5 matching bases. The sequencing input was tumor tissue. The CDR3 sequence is CASSQNTGTTGNTIYF. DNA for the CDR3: TGTGCCAGCAGCCAGAACACCGGGACGACTGGAAACACCATATATTTT.